The 12 T cell receptor beta chains below were found in one sample sequenced in a study of T cells after yellow fever vaccination. Via MiXCR, TCRdb re-called the 5' RACE reads, giving one row per CDR3 protein. The table lists some 250,000 distinct CDR3 sequences, roughly 3.7% of them singletons, with under 20% in the top ten. The sequencing here drew on PBMCs, taken 15 days after the yellow fever booster vaccination. Receptors were obtained from a man in his late teens or twenties who received the YFV17D yellow fever vaccine.

This clonotype was seen only a few times. This chain uses TRBV19 with TRBJ2-1; possible D gene TRBD1, 6 bases. CDR1 and CDR2 from the germline V gene are LNHDA and SQIVND (reference sequence). V was shortened by 4 bases and J by 5 bases, with 18 bases between the two germline ends. The CDR3 is 16 amino acids. CDR3 protein: CASSKQGSGVNNEQFF. The CDR3, as DNA: TGTGCCAGTAGTAAACAGGGCAGCGGCGTCAACAATGAGCAGTTCTTC.

This clonotype was counted ten times or more. The chain uses TRBV6-1 and TRBJ2-7; D is perhaps TRBD1 (6 bases). The CDR3 contains 14 residues. V was cut by 5 bases and J by 4 bases, with 15 bases left in between. In germline, CDR1 is MNHNS, CDR2 SASEGT. CDR3 bases: TGTGCCAGCAGTTCGGGCCCCCAGGGGTACGAGCAGTACTTC. It translates to CASSSGPQGYEQYF.

To note about this clonotype: A read error may be the cause here, since a much bigger clone is one base away. The gene calls are TRBV5-6 and TRBJ2-3; D perhaps matches TRBD1 (6 bases). Germline CDR1 reads SGHDT; CDR2 reads YYEEEE. The ends were cut back, 3 bases at V and 2 bases at J, with 13 bases in the middle. The CDR3 covers 15 residues. CDR3 bases: TGTGCCAGCAGCTCTCCACAGGGAATCACAGATACGCAGTATTTT. Its translation is CASSSPQGITDTQYF.

This clonotype appeared many times. V and J are TRBV7-2 and TRBJ1-4; D remains ambiguous. This CDR3 has 13 amino acids. V was trimmed by 4 bases and J by 4 bases, leaving 7 bases between them. Germline-derived CDR1 and CDR2 are SGHTA and FQGNSA. CDR3 bases: TGTGCCAGCAGCTCCGACGGTAATGAAAAACTGTTTTTT. Protein sequence: CASSSDGNEKLFF. The variable domain in full, with the rest retrieved from reference TRBV7-2 and TRBJ1-4, is GAGVSQSPSNKVTEKGKDVELRCDPISGHTALYWYRQSLGQGLEFLIYFQGNSAPDKSGLPSDRFSAERTGGSVSTLTIQRTQQEDSAVYLCASSSDGNEKLFFGSGTQLSVL.

This clonotype was picked up many times. The rearrangement joins TRBV7-3 to TRBJ2-5, with D possibly matching TRBD1 (5 bases). Germline V gene lookup returns CDR1 SGHTA and CDR2 FQGTGA. The CDR3 totals 14 residues. Between the trimmed V and J ends, which lost 5 bases and 14 bases, there was a span of 24 bases. The CDR3 region is CASSPRPPPGPIYF. The CDR3 DNA reads TGTGCCAGCAGCCCCCGACCCCCGCCAGGGCCCATTTACTTC. The full variable domain, in which reference TRBV7-3 and TRBJ2-5 provide the parts outside the CDR3, is GAGVSQTPSNKVTEKGKYVELRCDPISGHTALYWYRQSLGQGPEFLIYFQGTGAADDSGLPNDRFFAVRPEGSVSTLKIQRTERGDSAVYLCASSPRPPPGPIYFGPGTRLLVL.

This clonotype was counted many times. The chain couples TRBV20-1 to TRBJ2-2; D unclear. The germline CDR1 and CDR2 sequences are DFQATT and SNEGSKA (reference sequence). V was cut by 2 bases and J by 0 bases, with 10 bases left in between. This CDR3 comprises 15 residues. The CDR3 nucleotides are TGCAGTGCTAGATCTGCGGTTGCGAACACCGGGGAGCTGTTTTTT. It specifies CSARSAVANTGELFF.

This chain uses TRBV6-2 or TRBV6-3 with TRBJ2-7, with 7 bases fitting TRBD2. CDR1 is MNHEY, CDR2 SVGEGT, per germline. CDR3 length: 15 amino acids. V was pared by 4 bases and J by 0 bases, with 6 bases of the junction left unmatched. The CDR3 loop is CASSLRGTSSYEQYF. For the CDR3, the DNA is TGTGCCAGCAGTTTGCGGGGGACGAGCTCCTACGAGCAGTACTTC.

There are many counts of this clonotype. The chain is built from TRBV30 and TRBJ2-3; 8 bases align to TRBD2. CDR3 length: 13 residues. Trimming at V came to 3 bases and at J to 1 base, leaving 0 bases not matched to a gene. Germline loops: CDR1 GTSNPN, CDR2 SVGIG (reference sequence). The CDR3 bases are TGTGCCTGGAGGACTAGCGGCACAGATACGCAGTATTTT. This sequence encodes CAWRTSGTDTQYF.

Many counts were recorded for this clonotype. The CDR3 protein is CASSHYEGNTEAFF. As DNA, the CDR3 is TGTGCCAGCAGCCACTACGAGGGGAACACTGAAGCTTTCTTT. The rearrangement joins TRBV7-2 to TRBJ1-1; unclear D gene. V lost 5 bases, J lost 1 base, and 11 bases lay in between. This CDR3 is 14 amino acids long. From germline, CDR1 is SGHTA and CDR2 FQGNSA.

Ten or more counts support this clonotype. The DNA for the CDR3 is TGTGCCAGCAGCTCCCGCGGGGACAGGGCGGAGACCCAGTACTTC. This gives the protein CASSSRGDRAETQYF. The chain employs TRBV7-7 and TRBJ2-5; TRBD1 agrees at 9 bases. Per the germline V gene, CDR1 is SSHAT and CDR2 is FNYEAQ (reference sequence). The ends lost 4 bases at V and 5 bases at J; junction bases unmatched: 8. This CDR3 spans 15 amino acids.

At least ten counts were recorded for this clonotype. The V call is TRBV12-3 or TRBV12-4, the J call TRBJ2-5, with D perhaps TRBD1 or TRBD2 (5 bases each). V was clipped by 6 bases and J by 7 bases, with 18 bases between them. This CDR3 has 14 amino acids. The CDR3 bases are TGTGCCAGCAGCCCCTCACGAGGGGCGTCGACCCAGTACTTC. This gives the protein CASSPSRGASTQYF.

This clonotype was found many times. The chain couples TRBV20-1 to TRBJ2-3; 8 bases are a match to TRBD1. J was trimmed by 3 bases and V by 5 bases; bases with no gene match: 10. The CDR3 covers 15 residues. In germline, CDR1 is DFQATT, CDR2 SNEGSKA (reference sequence). The CDR3 reads CSAPRAGGGTDTQYF. In DNA form, the CDR3 reads TGCAGTGCTCCCCGGGCAGGGGGCGGAACAGATACGCAGTATTTT.